The 20 T cell receptor beta chains presented below share a single source sample, sequenced in a study of cytomegalovirus exposure and HLA in healthy donors. TCRdb's table, derived via immunoSEQ multiplex PCR, lists solely in-frame clones and lacks some. The sample contains about 110,000 clones, approximately 95% of which appear only once. Input material: PBMCs. These receptor sequences come from a woman under 30 in good health and CMV-seronegative.

This chain joins TRBV5-5 and TRBJ2-7, with TRBD2 identical over 9 bases. Germline V gene sequence: CDR1 SGHKS, CDR2 YYEKEE (reference sequence). Trimming cost V 1 base and J 4 bases; bases outside gene matches: 6. CDR3 length: 15 amino acids. The CDR3 here is CASSLPGGGAYEQYF. The CDR3 nucleotides are TGTGCCAGCAGCTTGCCTGGCGGGGGGGCTTACGAGCAGTACTTC.

This clone was recorded a few times. The chain combines TRBV18 with TRBJ2-1; 10 positions match TRBD1. The CDR3 sequence is 16 residues long. Unmatched junction bases numbered 10, after V lost 4 bases and J lost 7 bases. Germline CDR1 KGHSH, CDR2 LQKENI. The CDR3 region has the DNA TGTGCCAGCTCACGCACCGGGACAGGGGAATGGAATGAGCAGTTCTTC. Translation gives CASSRTGTGEWNEQFF.

This sequence joins TRBV9 and TRBJ2-1; 7 bases are shared with TRBD1. The germline V gene has CDR1 SGDLS and CDR2 YYNGEE. J lost 3 bases, V lost 4 bases, and 4 bases had no gene match. The CDR3 covers 14 residues. CDR3 loop: CASSQGDVYNEQFF. The CDR3 DNA reads TGTGCCAGCAGCCAGGGGGACGTCTACAATGAGCAGTTCTTC.

The chain links TRBV5-6 to TRBJ2-7; tentative D call: TRBD1 (6 bases). Trimming left V 2 bases short and J 4 bases short, with 7 bases between. The germline gives CDR1 SGHDT, CDR2 YYEEEE. The CDR3 extends over 12 amino acids. Here the CDR3 reads CASSFGQYEQYF. CDR3 sequence (DNA): TGTGCCAGCAGCTTCGGACAGTACGAGCAGTACTTC.

The CDR3 reads CASSASGFLPGELFF. As DNA, the CDR3 is TGTGCCAGCAGTGCTTCAGGTTTCCTCCCCGGGGAGCTGTTTTTT. The chain combines TRBV27 with TRBJ2-2; no firm D call. Trimming cost V 5 bases and J 6 bases, with 16 bases left between them. The CDR3 contains 15 residues. The germline V gene encodes CDR1 MNHEY and CDR2 SMNVEV (reference sequence).

V is TRBV2 and J is TRBJ2-2; weak D call: TRBD1 (5 bases). The CDR3 consists of 17 residues. V lost 6 bases and J 1 base, leaving 18 bases between the germline ends. Germline-derived CDR1 and CDR2 are SNHLY and FYNNEI. Written as DNA, the CDR3 is TGTGCCAGCAGCTGGCAGGGCCAAAGAGAGAACACCGGGGAGCTGTTTTTT. It specifies CASSWQGQRENTGELFF.

The V call is TRBV19, the J call TRBJ2-5; possible D gene TRBD2, 5 bases. V gave up 7 bases and J gave up 1 base, with 22 bases separating them. This CDR3 has 17 residues. Germline V gene lookup returns CDR1 LNHDA and CDR2 SQIVND (reference sequence). The CDR3: CASTPGVWAELQETQYF. The CDR3 nucleotides are TGTGCCAGTACCCCCGGGGTCTGGGCAGAACTCCAAGAGACCCAGTACTTC.

This clone showed up just once. This sequence joins TRBV6-6 and TRBJ2-2; D gene uncertain. CDR1 and CDR2 (germline): MNHNY, SVGAGI (reference sequence). This CDR3 spans 16 amino acids. Deletions cut 0 bases from V and 8 bases from J, with 16 bases between. The CDR3 region is CASSYSEQFNEGELFF. The CDR3 nucleotides read TGTGCCAGCAGTTACTCCGAACAGTTTAATGAGGGGGAGCTGTTTTTT.

This rearrangement joins TRBV15 to TRBJ2-1, with D possibly being TRBD2 (6 bases). The CDR3 length is 14 residues. V was clipped by 7 bases and J by 4 bases, with 14 bases between them. Germline V CDR1 and CDR2: LNHNV, YYDKDF (reference sequence). The CDR3 nucleotides are TGTGCCACCACTACACCCGGGGGTTACAATGAGCAGTTCTTC. The encoded protein is CATTTPGGYNEQFF. Filled out from reference TRBV15 and TRBJ2-1, the complete variable domain reads DAMVIQNPRYQVTQFGKPVTLSCSQTLNHNVMYWYQQKSSQAPKLLFHYYDKDFNNEADTPDNFQSRRPNTSFCFLDIRSPGLGDTAMYLCATTTPGGYNEQFFGPGTRLTVL.

V is TRBV6-5 and J is TRBJ1-5; 7 bases fit TRBD1. Germline assignment: CDR1 MNHEY and CDR2 SVGAGI. V lost 6 bases, J lost 3 bases, and 5 bases stayed unmatched. This CDR3 is 14 amino acids long. This CDR3 is CASRGGQLNQPQHF. The CDR3 DNA is TGTGCCAGCAGGGGGGGACAGCTCAATCAGCCCCAGCATTTT.

This chain links TRBV7-7 with TRBJ1-5; D is unresolved. CDR1 and CDR2 from the germline V gene are SSHAT and FNYEAQ (reference sequence). Trimming cost V 5 bases and J 10 bases, with 15 bases left between them. CDR3 length equals 13 residues. The CDR3 protein is CASSPFEGHPQHF. Written as DNA, the CDR3 is TGTGCCAGCAGCCCCTTTGAGGGCCACCCCCAGCATTTT.

The chain couples TRBV19 to TRBJ2-7, with 10 bases lining up with TRBD1. The CDR3 contains 16 residues. V lost 3 bases and J lost 0; bases outside the gene matches: 5. Germline V CDR1 and CDR2: LNHDA, SQIVND (reference sequence). The CDR3 nucleotides read TGTGCCAGTAGTATGCCAAGGACAGGGGGCTCCTACGAGCAGTACTTC. Translated, it gives CASSMPRTGGSYEQYF.

The V gene is TRBV11-2, the J gene TRBJ2-3; 9 bases align to TRBD2. Germline loops: CDR1 SGHAT, CDR2 FQNNGV. The ends lost 7 bases at V and 3 bases at J; junction bases unmatched: 8. This CDR3 region has 15 residues. The CDR3 reads CASKSGAGGTDTQYF. The CDR3 DNA reads TGTGCCAGCAAATCGGGGGCGGGGGGGACAGATACGCAGTATTTT. Based on the CDR3 plus reference TRBV11-2 and TRBJ2-3, the full variable domain is EAGVAQSPRYKIIEKRQSVAFWCNPISGHATLYWYQQILGQGPKLLIQFQNNGVVDDSQLPKDRFSAERLKGVDSTLKIQPAKLEDSAVYLCASKSGAGGTDTQYFGPGTRLTVL.

As DNA, the CDR3 is TGTGCCAGCAGCTTAGCGGGGGGACCCGGGGAGCTGTTTTTT. As protein: CASSLAGGPGELFF. The chain has TRBV7-9 and TRBJ2-2, with D perhaps matching TRBD2 (6 bases). CDR3 size: 14 residues. The V gene lost 0 bases and the J gene lost 6 bases, with 8 bases spanning the gap. The germline V gene encodes CDR1 SEHNR and CDR2 FQNEAQ (reference sequence).

This clone appeared once. This chain uses TRBV27 with TRBJ2-1; D gene ambiguous. This CDR3 spans 12 amino acids. Germline V gene sequence: CDR1 MNHEY, CDR2 SMNVEV (reference sequence). The ends were cut back, 5 bases at V and 6 bases at J, with 8 bases in the middle. The CDR3 loop is CASSIRGNEQFF. DNA for the CDR3: TGTGCCAGCAGTATTAGAGGCAATGAGCAGTTCTTC.

V usage is TRBV2 and J usage is TRBJ1-5; 12 positions match TRBD1. Germline assignment: CDR1 SNHLY and CDR2 FYNNEI. The CDR3 extends over 18 amino acids. Unmatched junction bases numbered 10, after V lost 6 bases and J lost 1 base. The CDR3 nucleotides read TGTGCCAGCAGGCGGGACAGGGGGCTTTATATAAGCAATCAGCCCCAGCATTTT. The encoded protein is CASRRDRGLYISNQPQHF.

This chain connects TRBV9 to TRBJ2-1; 9 bases map to TRBD1. The V segment lost 0 bases and the J segment 8 bases; nucleotides outside the gene matches: 3. This CDR3 is built from 14 residues. Germline CDR1 reads SGDLS; CDR2 reads YYNGEE. The CDR3 DNA reads as TGTGCCAGCAGCGTAGACAGGGGGCGGGATGAGCAGTTCTTC. This gives the protein CASSVDRGRDEQFF. Drawing the rest from reference TRBV9 and TRBJ2-1, the complete variable domain is DSGVTQTPKHLITATGQRVTLRCSPRSGDLSVYWYQQSLDQGLQFLIQYYNGEERAKGNILERFSAQQFPDLHSELNLSSLELGDSALYFCASSVDRGRDEQFFGPGTRLTVL.

This clone has only one observation. This chain uses TRBV28 with TRBJ2-1, with D possibly TRBD2 on 6 matching bases. With 3 bases removed from V and 9 bases from J, the gap between germline ends came to 27 bases. In germline, CDR1 is MDHEN, CDR2 SYDVKM. This CDR3 has 18 amino acids. The CDR3 region is CASSLAGVGRGGSGEQFF. In nucleotides, the CDR3 is TGTGCCAGCAGTTTGGCCGGGGTTGGGCGGGGCGGCTCAGGTGAGCAGTTCTTC. The complete variable domain, with remaining parts taken from reference TRBV28 and TRBJ2-1, reads DVKVTQSSRYLVKRTGEKVFLECVQDMDHENMFWYRQDPGLGLRLIYFSYDVKMKEKGDIPEGYSVSREKKERFSLILESASTNQTSMYLCASSLAGVGRGGSGEQFFGPGTRLTVL.

The chain uses TRBV7-2 and TRBJ2-5; TRBD1 is a possible D gene (5 bases). Germline loops: CDR1 SGHTA, CDR2 FQGNSA. The CDR3 consists of 13 residues. Trimming stripped 2 bases from V and 4 bases from J, with 8 bases between. The CDR3 DNA reads as TGTGCCAGCAGCTTACAGGGTGCAGAGACCCAGTACTTC. Amino acids: CASSLQGAETQYF.

This clone was counted a single time. The chain uses TRBV18 and TRBJ1-6; a possible D gene is TRBD1 (5 bases). The length of the CDR3 is 15 residues. Germline CDR1 reads KGHSH; CDR2 reads LQKENI. V was trimmed by 6 bases and J by 4 bases, leaving 13 bases between them. Here the CDR3 reads CASSRLRGYNSPLHF. CDR3 in DNA: TGTGCCAGCTCCCGTTTGCGGGGGTATAATTCACCCCTCCACTTT. Full variable domain (missing parts from reference TRBV18 and TRBJ1-6): NAGVMQNPRHLVRRRGQEARLRCSPMKGHSHVYWYRQLPEEGLKFMVYLQKENIIDESGMPKERFSAEFPKEGPSILRIQQVVRGDSAAYFCASSRLRGYNSPLHFGNGTRLTVT.